This TCR beta chain was obtained from a study of Ad26.COV2.S vaccination and SARS-CoV-2 variants. Study at large: Ad26.COV2.S, an intramuscular injection, was given once or twice 56 days apart.

V lost 0 bases and J 2 bases, leaving 11 bases between the germline ends. The CDR3 extends over 15 amino acids. Germline CDR1 SGHNT, CDR2 YYREEE (reference sequence). Treatment given: roughly 20 received Ad26.COV2.S at low or high dose, single or two shots; 5 received placebo; per-sample allocation not given. The investigators took samples on day 63 after the first vaccine or placebo injection. The vaccine delivered Wuhan-strain SARS-CoV-2 spike through an Ad26 vector. Clones were sequenced by immunoSEQ multiplex PCR, and TCRdb holds only the in-frame ones, with some missing. The data hold hundreds of thousands of clones, with around four fifths observed a single time. The study's findings and limits: From the TCR breadth and depth analyses, total T cell responses may have been underestimated.

Note on this clone: No antigen is known for it.

Material: peripheral blood, obtained in a trial of Ad26.COV2.S vaccine versus placebo. The origin of this receptor is a person between 18 and 59 years old who received the Ad26.COV2.S COVID-19 vaccine or a placebo. The V and J genes are TRBV5-4 and TRBJ1-1; D remains unclear. This CDR3 reads CASSLEVGINTEAFF. The CDR3, as DNA: TGTGCCAGCAGCTTGGAAGTGGGAATCAACACTGAAGCTTTCTTT. Full variable domain (rest looked up from reference TRBV5-4 and TRBJ1-1): ETGVTQSPTHLIKTRGQQVTLRCSSQSGHNTVSWYQQALGQGPQFIFQYYREEENGRGNFPPRFSGLQFPNYSSELNVNALELDDSALYLCASSLEVGINTEAFFGQGTRLTVV.